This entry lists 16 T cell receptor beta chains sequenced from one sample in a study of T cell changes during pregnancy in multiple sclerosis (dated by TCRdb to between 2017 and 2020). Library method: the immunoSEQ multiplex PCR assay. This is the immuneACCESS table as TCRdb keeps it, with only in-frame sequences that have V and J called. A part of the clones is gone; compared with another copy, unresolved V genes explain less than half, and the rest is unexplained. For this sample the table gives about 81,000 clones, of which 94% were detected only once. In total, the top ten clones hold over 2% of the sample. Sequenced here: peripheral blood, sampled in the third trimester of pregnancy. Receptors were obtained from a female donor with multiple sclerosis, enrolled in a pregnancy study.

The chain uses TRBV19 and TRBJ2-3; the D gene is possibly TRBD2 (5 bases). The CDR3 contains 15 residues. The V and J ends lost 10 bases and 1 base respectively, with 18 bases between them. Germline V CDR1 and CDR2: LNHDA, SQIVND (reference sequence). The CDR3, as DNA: TGTGCCACTACACCCCGGGGTTGGGGCACAGATACGCAGTATTTT. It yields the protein CATTPRGWGTDTQYF.

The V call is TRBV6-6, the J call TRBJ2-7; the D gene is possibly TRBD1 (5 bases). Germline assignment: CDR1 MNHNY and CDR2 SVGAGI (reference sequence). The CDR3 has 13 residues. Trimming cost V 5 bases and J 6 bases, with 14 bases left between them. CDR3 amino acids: CASSSQGDSEQYF. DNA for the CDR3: TGTGCCAGCAGTAGCCAGGGTGATTCCGAGCAGTACTTC.

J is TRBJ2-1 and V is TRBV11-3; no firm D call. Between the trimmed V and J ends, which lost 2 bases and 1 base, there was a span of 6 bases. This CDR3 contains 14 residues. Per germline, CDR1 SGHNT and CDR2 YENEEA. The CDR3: CASSLTGSYNEQFF. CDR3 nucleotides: TGTGCCAGCAGCTTAACCGGGTCCTACAATGAGCAGTTCTTC.

The CDR3 DNA reads as TGCGCCAGCAGCTTAGAGACAGGGCCTGGCTACACCTTC. Translation: CASSLETGPGYTF. The chain employs TRBV5-1 and TRBJ1-2, with TRBD1 matching over 7 bases. Trimming cost V 2 bases and J 7 bases; bases outside gene matches: 5. Germline lookup yields CDR1 SGHRS and CDR2 YFSETQ. This CDR3 spans 13 amino acids. Looking up the rest from reference TRBV5-1 and TRBJ1-2 gives the full variable domain: KAGVTQTPRYLIKTRGQQVTLSCSPISGHRSVSWYQQTPGQGLQFLFEYFSETQRNKGNFPGRFSGRQFSNSRSEMNVSTLELGDSALYLCASSLETGPGYTFGSGTRLTVV.

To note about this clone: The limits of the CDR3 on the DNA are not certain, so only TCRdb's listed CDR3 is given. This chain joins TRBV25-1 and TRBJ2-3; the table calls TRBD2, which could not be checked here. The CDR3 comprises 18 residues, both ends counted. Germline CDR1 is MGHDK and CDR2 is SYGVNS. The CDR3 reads CASSTSREGRTPTDTQYF.

The CDR3 loop reads CASSQTSGGAGDTQYF. The CDR3 DNA reads TGTGCCAGCAGCCAGACTAGCGGGGGGGCTGGAGATACGCAGTATTTT. The V and J genes are TRBV7-3 and TRBJ2-3; 14 nucleotides align to TRBD2. J gave up 5 bases and V 5 bases, and 6 bases lay outside the gene matches. Germline V gene sequence: CDR1 SGHTA, CDR2 FQGTGA. The length of the CDR3 is 16 residues.

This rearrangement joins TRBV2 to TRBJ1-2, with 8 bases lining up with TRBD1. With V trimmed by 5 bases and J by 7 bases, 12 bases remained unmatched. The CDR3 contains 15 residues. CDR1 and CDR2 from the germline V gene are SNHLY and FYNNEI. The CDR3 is CASSPIVDRATGYTF. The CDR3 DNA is TGTGCCAGCAGTCCTATAGTGGACAGGGCCACTGGCTACACCTTC.

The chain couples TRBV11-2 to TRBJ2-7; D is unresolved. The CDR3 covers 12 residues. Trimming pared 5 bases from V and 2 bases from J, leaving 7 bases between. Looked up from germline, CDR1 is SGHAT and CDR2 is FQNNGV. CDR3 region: CASSPVAYEQYF. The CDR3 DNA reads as TGTGCCAGCAGCCCCGTTGCCTACGAGCAGTACTTC. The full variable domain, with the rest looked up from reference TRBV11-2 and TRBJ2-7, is EAGVAQSPRYKIIEKRQSVAFWCNPISGHATLYWYQQILGQGPKLLIQFQNNGVVDDSQLPKDRFSAERLKGVDSTLKIQPAKLEDSAVYLCASSPVAYEQYFGPGTRLTVT.

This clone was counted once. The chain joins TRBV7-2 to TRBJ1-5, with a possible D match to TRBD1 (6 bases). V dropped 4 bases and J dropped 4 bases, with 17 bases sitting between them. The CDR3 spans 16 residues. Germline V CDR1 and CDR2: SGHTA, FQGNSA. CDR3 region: CASSSNIPTGNQPQHF. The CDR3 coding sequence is TGTGCCAGCAGCTCCAATATCCCGACAGGAAATCAGCCCCAGCATTTT.

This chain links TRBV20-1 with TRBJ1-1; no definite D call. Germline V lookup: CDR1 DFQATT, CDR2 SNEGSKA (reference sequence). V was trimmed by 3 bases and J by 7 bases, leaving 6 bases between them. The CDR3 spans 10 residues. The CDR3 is CSASSGEAFF. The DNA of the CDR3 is TGCAGTGCTAGCAGTGGTGAAGCTTTCTTT.

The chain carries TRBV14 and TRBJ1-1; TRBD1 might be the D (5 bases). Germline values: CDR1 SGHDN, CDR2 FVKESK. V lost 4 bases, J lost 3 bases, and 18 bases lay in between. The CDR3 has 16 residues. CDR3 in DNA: TGTGCCAGCAGCCCTCGGAGGGGCGCTTTGGACACTGAAGCTTTCTTT. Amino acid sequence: CASSPRRGALDTEAFF.

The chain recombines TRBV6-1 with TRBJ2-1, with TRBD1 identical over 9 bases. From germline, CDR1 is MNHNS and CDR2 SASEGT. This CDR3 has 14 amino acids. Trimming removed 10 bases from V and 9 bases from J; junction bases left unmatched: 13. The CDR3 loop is CANPPGQGACEQFF. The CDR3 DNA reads TGTGCCAACCCTCCGGGACAGGGTGCTTGTGAGCAGTTCTTC.

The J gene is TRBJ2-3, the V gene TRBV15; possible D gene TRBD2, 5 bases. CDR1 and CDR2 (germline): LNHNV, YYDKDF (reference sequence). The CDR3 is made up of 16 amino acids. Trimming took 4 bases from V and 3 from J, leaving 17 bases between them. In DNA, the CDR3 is TGTGCCACCAGCACCTACACTAGTATCGAGACAGATACGCAGTATTTT. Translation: CATSTYTSIETDTQYF.

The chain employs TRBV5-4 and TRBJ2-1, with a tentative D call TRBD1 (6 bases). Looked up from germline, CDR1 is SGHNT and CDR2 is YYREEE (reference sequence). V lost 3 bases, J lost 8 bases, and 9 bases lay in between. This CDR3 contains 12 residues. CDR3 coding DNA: TGTGCCAGCAGCTCTACAGGGTATGAGCAGTTCTTC. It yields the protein CASSSTGYEQFF. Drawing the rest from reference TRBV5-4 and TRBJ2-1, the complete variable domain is ETGVTQSPTHLIKTRGQQVTLRCSSQSGHNTVSWYQQALGQGPQFIFQYYREEENGRGNFPPRFSGLQFPNYSSELNVNALELDDSALYLCASSSTGYEQFFGPGTRLTVL.

The CDR3 region is CACAGQPMNTEAFF. The CDR3 DNA reads as TGTGCCTGCGCGGGACAGCCTATGAACACTGAAGCTTTCTTT. The chain carries TRBV30 and TRBJ1-1, with TRBD1 identical over 7 bases. Germline CDR1 reads GTSNPN; CDR2 reads SVGIG (reference sequence). The length of the CDR3 is 14 residues. Trimming removed 6 bases from V and 0 bases from J; junction bases left unmatched: 7.

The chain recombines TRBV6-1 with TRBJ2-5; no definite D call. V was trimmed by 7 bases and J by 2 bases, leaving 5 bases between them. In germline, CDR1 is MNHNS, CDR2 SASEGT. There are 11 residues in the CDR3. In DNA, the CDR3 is TGTGCCAGCATACGGCAAGAGACCCAGTACTTC. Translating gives CASIRQETQYF.